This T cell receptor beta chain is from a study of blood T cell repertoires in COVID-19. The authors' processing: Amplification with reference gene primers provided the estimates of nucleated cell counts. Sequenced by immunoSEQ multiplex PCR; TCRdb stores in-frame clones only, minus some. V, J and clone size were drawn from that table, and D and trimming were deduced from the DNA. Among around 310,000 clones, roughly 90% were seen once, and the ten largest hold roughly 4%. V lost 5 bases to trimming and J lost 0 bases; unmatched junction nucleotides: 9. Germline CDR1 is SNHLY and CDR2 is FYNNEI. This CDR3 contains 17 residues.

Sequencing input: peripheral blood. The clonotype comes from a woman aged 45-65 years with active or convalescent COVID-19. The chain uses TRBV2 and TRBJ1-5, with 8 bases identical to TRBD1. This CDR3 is CASSPGTGPISNQPQHF. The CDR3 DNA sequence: TGTGCCAGCAGTCCCGGGACAGGTCCAATTAGCAATCAGCCCCAGCATTTT. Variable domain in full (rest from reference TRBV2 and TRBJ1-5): EPEVTQTPSHQVTQMGQEVILRCVPISNHLYFYWYRQILGQKVEFLVSFYNNEISEKSEIFDDQFSVERPDGSNFTLKIRSTKLEDSAMYFCASSPGTGPISNQPQHFGDGTRLSIL.